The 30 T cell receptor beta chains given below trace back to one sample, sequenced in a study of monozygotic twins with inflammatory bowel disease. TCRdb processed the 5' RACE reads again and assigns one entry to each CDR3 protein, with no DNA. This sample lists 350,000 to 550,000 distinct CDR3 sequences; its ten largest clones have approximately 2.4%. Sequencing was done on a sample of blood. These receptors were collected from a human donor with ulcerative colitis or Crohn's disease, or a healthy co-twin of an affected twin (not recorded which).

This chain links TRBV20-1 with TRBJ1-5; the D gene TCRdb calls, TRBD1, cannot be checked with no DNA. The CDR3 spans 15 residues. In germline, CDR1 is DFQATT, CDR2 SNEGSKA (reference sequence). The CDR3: CSARVPEGQAQPQHF.

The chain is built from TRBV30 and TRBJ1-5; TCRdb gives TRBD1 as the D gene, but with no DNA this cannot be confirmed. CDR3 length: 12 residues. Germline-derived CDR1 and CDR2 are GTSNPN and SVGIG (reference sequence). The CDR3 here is CAWSQGFQPQHF.

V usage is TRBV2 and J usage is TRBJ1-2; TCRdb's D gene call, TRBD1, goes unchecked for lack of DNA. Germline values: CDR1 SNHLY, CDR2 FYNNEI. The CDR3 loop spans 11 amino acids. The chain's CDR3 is CANPGQVPLYF.

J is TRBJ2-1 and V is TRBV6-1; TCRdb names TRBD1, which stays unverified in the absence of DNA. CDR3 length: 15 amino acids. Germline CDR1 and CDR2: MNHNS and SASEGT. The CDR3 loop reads CASSEAGGSYNEQFF.

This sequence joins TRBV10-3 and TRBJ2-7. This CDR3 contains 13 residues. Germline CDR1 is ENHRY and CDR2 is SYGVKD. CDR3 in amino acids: CAISGGSSYEQYF.

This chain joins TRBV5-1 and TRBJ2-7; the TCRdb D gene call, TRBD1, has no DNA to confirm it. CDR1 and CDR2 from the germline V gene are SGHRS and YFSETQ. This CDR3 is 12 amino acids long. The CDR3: CASSGQASEQYF.

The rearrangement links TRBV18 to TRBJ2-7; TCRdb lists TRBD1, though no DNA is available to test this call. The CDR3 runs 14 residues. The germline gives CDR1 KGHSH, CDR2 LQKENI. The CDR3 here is CASSIQGVGDEQYF.

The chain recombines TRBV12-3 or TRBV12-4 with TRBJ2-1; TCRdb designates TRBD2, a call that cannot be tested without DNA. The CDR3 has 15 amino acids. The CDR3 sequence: CASSLGGGASNEQFF.

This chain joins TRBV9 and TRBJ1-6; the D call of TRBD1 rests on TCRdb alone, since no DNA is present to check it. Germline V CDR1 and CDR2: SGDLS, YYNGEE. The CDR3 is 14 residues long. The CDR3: CASSVDDRPATLHF.

This CDR3 reads CASSASGTTYNEQFF. V gene TRBV9 combines with J gene TRBJ2-1; TCRdb lists TRBD2, though no DNA is available to test this call. The germline gives CDR1 SGDLS, CDR2 YYNGEE. The CDR3 totals 15 residues.

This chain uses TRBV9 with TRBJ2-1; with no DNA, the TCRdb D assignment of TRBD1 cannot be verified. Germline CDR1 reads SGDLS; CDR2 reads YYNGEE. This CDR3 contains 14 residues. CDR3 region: CASSVAGGGTEQFF.

The CDR3 region is CASSFGSYNEQFF. The rearrangement joins TRBV13 to TRBJ2-1. The CDR3 sequence is 13 residues long. In germline, CDR1 is PRHDT, CDR2 FYEKMQ (reference sequence). Using reference TRBV13 and TRBJ2-1 for the parts outside the CDR3, the full variable domain is AAGVIQSPRHLIKEKRETATLKCYPIPRHDTVYWYQQGPGQDPQFLISFYEKMQSDKGSIPDRFSAQQFSDYHSELNMSSLELGDSALYFCASSFGSYNEQFFGPGTRLTVL.

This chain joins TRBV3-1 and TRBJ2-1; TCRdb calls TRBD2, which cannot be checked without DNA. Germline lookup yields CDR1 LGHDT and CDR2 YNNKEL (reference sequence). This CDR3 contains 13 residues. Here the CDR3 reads CASSHSGFNEQFF.

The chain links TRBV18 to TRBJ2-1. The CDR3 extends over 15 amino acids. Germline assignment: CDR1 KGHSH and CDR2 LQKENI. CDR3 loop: CASSPLAGEYNEQFF.

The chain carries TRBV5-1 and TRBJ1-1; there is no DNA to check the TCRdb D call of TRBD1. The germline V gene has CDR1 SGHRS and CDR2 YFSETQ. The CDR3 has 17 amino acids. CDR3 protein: CASSFSPGQGMNTEAFF.

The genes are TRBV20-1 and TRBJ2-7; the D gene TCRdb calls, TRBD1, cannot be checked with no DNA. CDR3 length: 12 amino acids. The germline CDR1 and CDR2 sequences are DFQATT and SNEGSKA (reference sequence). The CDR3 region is CSASLGTDEQYF.

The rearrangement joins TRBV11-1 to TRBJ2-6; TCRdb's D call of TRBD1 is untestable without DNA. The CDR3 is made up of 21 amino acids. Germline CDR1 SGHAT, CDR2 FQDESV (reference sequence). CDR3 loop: CASSPDWGQGSPLVGANVLTF.

CDR3 sequence reads: CASSPGIENIQYF. V is TRBV27 and J is TRBJ2-4; the D call of TRBD1 rests on TCRdb alone, since no DNA is present to check it. The CDR3 consists of 13 residues. CDR1 is MNHEY and CDR2 is SMNVEV in the germline V gene (reference sequence).

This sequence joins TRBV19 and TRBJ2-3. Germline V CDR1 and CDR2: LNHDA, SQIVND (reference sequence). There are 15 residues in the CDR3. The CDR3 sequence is CASSSGQRRTDTQYF.

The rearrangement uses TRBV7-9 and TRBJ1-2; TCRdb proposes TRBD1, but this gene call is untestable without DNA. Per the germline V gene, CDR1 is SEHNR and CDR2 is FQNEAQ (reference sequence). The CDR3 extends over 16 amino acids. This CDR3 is CASSLIPTGANYGYTF.

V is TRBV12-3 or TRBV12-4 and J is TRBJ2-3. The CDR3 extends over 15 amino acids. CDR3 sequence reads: CASTTTGLSTDTQYF.

The CDR3 is CASSYTGQTAPGELFF. This sequence joins TRBV6-5 and TRBJ2-2; the TCRdb call, TRBD1, lacks DNA for checking. Germline V lookup: CDR1 MNHEY, CDR2 SVGAGI. CDR3 length: 16 residues.

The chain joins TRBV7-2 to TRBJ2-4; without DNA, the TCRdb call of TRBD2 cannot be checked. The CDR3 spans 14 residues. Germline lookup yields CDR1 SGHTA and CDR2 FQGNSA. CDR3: CASSSHPAVGIQYF.

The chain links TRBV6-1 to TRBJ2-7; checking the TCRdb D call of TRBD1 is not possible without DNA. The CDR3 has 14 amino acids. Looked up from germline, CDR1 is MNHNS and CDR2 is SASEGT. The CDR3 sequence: CASSDRGRREEQYF.

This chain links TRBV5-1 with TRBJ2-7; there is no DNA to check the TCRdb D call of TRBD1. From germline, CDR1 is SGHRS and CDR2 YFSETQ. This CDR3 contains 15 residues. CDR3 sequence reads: CASSLNTGGFYEQYF.

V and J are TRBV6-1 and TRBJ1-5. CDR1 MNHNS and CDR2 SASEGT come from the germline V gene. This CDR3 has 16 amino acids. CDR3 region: CASSALEGRSNQPQHF.

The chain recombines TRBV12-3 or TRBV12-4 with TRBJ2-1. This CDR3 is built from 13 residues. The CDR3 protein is CASSPSSYNEQFF.

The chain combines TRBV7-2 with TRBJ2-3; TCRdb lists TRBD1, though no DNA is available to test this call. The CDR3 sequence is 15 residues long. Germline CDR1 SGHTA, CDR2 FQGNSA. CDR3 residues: CASSPRGRATDTQYF.

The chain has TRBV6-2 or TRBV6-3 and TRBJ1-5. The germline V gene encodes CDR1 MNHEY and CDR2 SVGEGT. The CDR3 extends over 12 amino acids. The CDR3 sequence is CASSLTDTIQHF.

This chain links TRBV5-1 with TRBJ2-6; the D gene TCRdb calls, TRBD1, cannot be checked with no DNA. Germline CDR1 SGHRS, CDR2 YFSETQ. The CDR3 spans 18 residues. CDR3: CASHAGTGSGSGANVLTF.